Listed here is a single T cell receptor beta chain. These data are taken from a study of tumor-infiltrating lymphocytes in localized non-small cell lung cancer. Profiling relied on immunoSEQ multiplex PCR, and the TCRdb table lists in-frame clones only, not all of them. The sample lists about 9,700 clones; around 73% were seen once. Germline-derived CDR1 and CDR2 are SGHAT and FQNNGV. The CDR3 has 14 amino acids. The ends were cut back, 3 bases at V and 4 bases at J, with 12 bases in the middle. Sequenced material: lung tumor tissue. The chain is built from TRBV11-2 and TRBJ1-1; the D is unclear. The sequence came from a human donor with non-small cell lung cancer. CDR3 nucleotides: TGTGCCAGCAGCTTGGAGTGGATTACCACTGAAGCTTTCTTT. This codes for CASSLEWITTEAFF.